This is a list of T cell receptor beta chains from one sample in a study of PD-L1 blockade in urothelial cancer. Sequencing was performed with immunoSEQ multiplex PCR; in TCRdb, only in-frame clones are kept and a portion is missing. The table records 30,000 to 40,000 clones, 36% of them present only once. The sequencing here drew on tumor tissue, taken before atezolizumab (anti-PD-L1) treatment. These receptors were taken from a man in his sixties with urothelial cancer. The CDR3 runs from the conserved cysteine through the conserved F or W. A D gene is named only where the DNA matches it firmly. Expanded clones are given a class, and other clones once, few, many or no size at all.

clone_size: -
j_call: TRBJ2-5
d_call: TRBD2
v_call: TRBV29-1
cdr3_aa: CSVKRAGVETQYF
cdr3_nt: TGCAGCGTAAAGAGAGCGGGGGTGGAGACCCAGTACTTC

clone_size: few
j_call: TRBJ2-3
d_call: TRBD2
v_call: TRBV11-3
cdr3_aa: CASSPTSGGLDTQYF
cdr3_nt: TGTGCCAGCAGCCCTACTAGCGGGGGCTTAGATACGCAGTATTTT

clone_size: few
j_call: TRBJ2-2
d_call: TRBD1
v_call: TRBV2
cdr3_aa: CASSGGTGGPGELFF
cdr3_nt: TGTGCCAGCAGTGGAGGGACAGGGGGTCCCGGGGAGCTGTTTTTT

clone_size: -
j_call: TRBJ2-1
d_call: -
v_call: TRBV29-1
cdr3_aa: CSVTLGGQYNEQFF
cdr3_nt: TGCAGCGTCACCTTAGGGGGGCAATACAATGAGCAGTTCTTC

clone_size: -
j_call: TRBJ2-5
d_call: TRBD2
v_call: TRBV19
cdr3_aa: CASSSLAGVRRETQYF
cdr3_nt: TGTGCCAGTAGTTCACTAGCGGGAGTTCGGCGGGAGACCCAGTACTTC

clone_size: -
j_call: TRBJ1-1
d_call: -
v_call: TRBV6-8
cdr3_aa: CASSYSDKLGEAFF
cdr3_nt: TGTGCCAGCAGTTACTCCGACAAGTTAGGTGAAGCTTTCTTT

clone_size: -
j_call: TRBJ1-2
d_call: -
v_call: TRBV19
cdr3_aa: CASSSQGVGQFGYTF
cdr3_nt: TGTGCCAGTAGTTCGCAGGGCGTAGGGCAGTTTGGCTACACCTTC

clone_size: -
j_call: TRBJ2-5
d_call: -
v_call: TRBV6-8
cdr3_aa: CASINSDSLRGETQYF
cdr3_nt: TGTGCCAGCATAAATTCGGACAGCCTCAGGGGAGAGACCCAGTACTTC

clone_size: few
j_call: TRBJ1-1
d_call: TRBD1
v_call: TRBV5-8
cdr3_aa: CASSDPGGTEAFF
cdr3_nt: TGTGCCAGCAGCGACCCAGGGGGCACTGAAGCTTTCTTT

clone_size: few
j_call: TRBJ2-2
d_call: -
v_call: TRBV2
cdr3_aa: CASSELRGSGELFF
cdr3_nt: TGTGCCAGCAGTGAATTAAGGGGATCCGGGGAGCTGTTTTTT

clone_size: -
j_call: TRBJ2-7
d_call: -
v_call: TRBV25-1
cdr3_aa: CASSGSPSYEQYF
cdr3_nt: TGTGCCAGCAGTGGTTCCCCCTCGTACGAGCAGTACTTC

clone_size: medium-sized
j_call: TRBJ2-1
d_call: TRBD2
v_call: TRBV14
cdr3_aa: CASSVDGVAGAKFF
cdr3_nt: TGTGCCAGCAGTGTCGATGGGGTAGCGGGAGCAAAGTTCTTC

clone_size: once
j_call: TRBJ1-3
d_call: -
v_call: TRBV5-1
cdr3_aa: CASSLESGRGNTIYF
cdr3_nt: TGCGCCAGCAGCTTGGAATCAGGGAGGGGAAACACCATATATTTT

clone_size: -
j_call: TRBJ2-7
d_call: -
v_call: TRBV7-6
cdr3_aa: CASSSEKRGIYEQYF
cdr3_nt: TGTGCCAGCAGCTCGGAAAAACGGGGGATCTACGAGCAGTACTTC

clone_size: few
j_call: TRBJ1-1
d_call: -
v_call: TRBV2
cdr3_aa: CASSNTYRVNEAFF
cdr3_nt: TGTGCCAGCAGCAACACGTACAGGGTTAATGAAGCTTTCTTT

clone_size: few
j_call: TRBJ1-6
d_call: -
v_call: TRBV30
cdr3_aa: CAWNLGGTGSPLHF
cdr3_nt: TGTGCCTGGAATCTGGGGGGGACGGGTTCACCCCTCCACTTT

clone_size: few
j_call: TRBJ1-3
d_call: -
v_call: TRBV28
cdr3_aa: CASHAGAVSGNIYF
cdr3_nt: TGTGCCAGCCACGCGGGGGCAGTTAGTGGGAACATATATTTT

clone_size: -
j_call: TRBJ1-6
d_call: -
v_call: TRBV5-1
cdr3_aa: CASSLGQDNSPFHF
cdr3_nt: TGCGCCAGCAGCTTGGGACAGGATAATTCACCCTTCCACTTT

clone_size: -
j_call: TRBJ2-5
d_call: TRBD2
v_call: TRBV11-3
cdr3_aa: CASSLGGLTSGKETQYF
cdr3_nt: TGTGCCAGCAGCTTAGGTGGTCTGACTAGCGGAAAAGAGACCCAGTACTTC

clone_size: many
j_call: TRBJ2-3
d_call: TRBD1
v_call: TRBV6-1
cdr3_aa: CAISEVKDRYTQYF
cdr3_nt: TGTGCCATCAGTGAAGTTAAGGACAGGTATACGCAGTATTTT

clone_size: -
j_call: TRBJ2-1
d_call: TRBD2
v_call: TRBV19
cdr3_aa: CASSNRLAGVNEQFF
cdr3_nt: TGTGCCAGTAGTAACCGACTAGCGGGAGTGAATGAGCAGTTCTTC

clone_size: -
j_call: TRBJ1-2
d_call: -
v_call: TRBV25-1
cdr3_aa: CASSVGPGGYTF
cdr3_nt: TGTGCCAGCAGTGTTGGTCCAGGGGGCTACACCTTC

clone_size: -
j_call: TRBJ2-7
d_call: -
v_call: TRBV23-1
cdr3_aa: CASSQSGRPSSYEQYF
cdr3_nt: TGCGCCAGCAGTCAATCCGGGCGGCCAAGCTCCTACGAGCAGTACTTC

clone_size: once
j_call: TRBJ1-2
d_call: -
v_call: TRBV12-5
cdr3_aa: CASGLAGGSTFNYGYTF
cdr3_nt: TGTGCTAGTGGTTTGGCGGGGGGTTCCACCTTTAACTATGGCTACACCTTC

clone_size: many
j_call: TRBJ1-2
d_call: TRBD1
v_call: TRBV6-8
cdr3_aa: CASSYSSSGGAFPYGYTF
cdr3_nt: TGTGCCAGCAGTTACTCGAGTTCAGGGGGCGCTTTCCCCTATGGCTACACCTTC

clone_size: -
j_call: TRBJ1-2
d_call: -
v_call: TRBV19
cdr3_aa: CASTRGPGTAGQPGYTF
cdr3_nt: TGTGCCAGTACAAGAGGCCCCGGGACTGCCGGCCAGCCTGGCTACACCTTC

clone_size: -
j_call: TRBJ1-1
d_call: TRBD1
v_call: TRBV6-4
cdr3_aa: CASSSGQGARAFF
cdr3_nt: TGTGCCAGCAGTTCCGGACAGGGGGCGCGAGCTTTCTTT

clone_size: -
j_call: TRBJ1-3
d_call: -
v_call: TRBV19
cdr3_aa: CASSTLSSGNTIYF
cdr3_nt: TGTGCCAGTAGTACGTTGAGCTCTGGAAACACCATATATTTT

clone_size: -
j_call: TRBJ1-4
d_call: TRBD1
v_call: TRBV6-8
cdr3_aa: CAILERQGGDEKLFF
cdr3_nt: TGTGCCATCTTAGAACGACAGGGTGGGGATGAAAAACTGTTTTTT